This T cell receptor beta chain was identified in a study of OX40 agonist ivuxolimab in advanced cancers. The CDR3 length is 13 residues. Per the germline V gene, CDR1 is KGHSH and CDR2 is LQKENI. Trimming pared 5 bases from V and 3 bases from J, leaving 10 bases between. Sequencing was performed with immunoSEQ multiplex PCR; in TCRdb, only in-frame clones are kept and a portion is missing. Among about 83,000 clones listed, approximately 90% were seen once. Patients were ruled out by autoimmune disease history or systemic immunosuppression. V gene TRBV18 combines with J gene TRBJ1-1, with D possibly TRBD1 on 5 matching bases. This clonotype was obtained from an adult with an advanced solid tumor such as melanoma, head and neck, liver or kidney cancer. This sample comprised CD4+ or CD8+ T cells sorted from blood, obtained in a trial of the OX40 agonist ivuxolimab. The CDR3 reads CASSAGTHTEAFF. The DNA for the CDR3 is TGTGCCAGCTCAGCAGGGACGCACACTGAAGCTTTCTTT.